This T cell receptor beta chain was recovered during a study of T-cell reconstitution after alpha-beta-depleted transplantation in children. The CDR3 loop spans 14 amino acids. Trimming removed 3 bases from V and 2 bases from J, with 11 bases in between. Molecular barcoding with unique molecular identifiers was used for the TCRbeta library. One entry per CDR3 protein, called by TCRdb with MiXCR from the PCR reads. The sample has about 900,000 distinct CDR3 sequences; about 29% are singletons. The sequence derives from a boy younger than two who had a stem cell transplant for SCID, so the T cells may come from the graft donor. The sample consisted of PBMCs, mostly from graft donor cells, taken 360 days after TCRalphabeta/CD19-depleted stem cell transplant. This chain joins TRBV12-3 or TRBV12-4 and TRBJ2-7; a possible D gene is TRBD2 (5 bases). CDR3 in DNA: TGTGCCAGCAGTTTTCCGGGGAAACCCTACGAGCAGTACTTC. Protein product: CASSFPGKPYEQYF.